This T cell receptor beta chain was obtained from a study of shared clonotypes between healthy human individuals (dated by TCRdb to the early 2020s). Regarding the complete study: The cohort comprised a couple of women and a few men aged 18 to 49 years. To estimate repertoire size and how much clonotypes are shared between individuals, the study performed deep sequencing of blood TCR repertoires from about 5 healthy adults. Different laboratories and diverse techniques were used to prepare libraries and sequence TCR repertoires, to increase sequencing depth and limit assay-specific biases. Leukapheresis yielded between about 0.85 and 10 billion PBMCs per donor. General study outcomes and caveats: Pairwise subsampling led to the expectation that sequencing depth would affect the degree of clonotype sharing among donors. The genetic and exposure-history diversity represented was limited by the small number of donors. Sampling was limited to blood, and TCR repertoires in tissue likely differ from TCR repertoires in blood.

The CDR3 starts with the cysteine, ends with the phenylalanine, and has 16 residues. This entry keeps only the CDR3 DNA: 48 bases, framed from base 1. The V end gives up 1 base and the J end 7 bases, leaving 10 bases in the junction not matched to a gene. CDR1 is given as SGHRS and CDR2 as YFSETQ, both from the germline V gene. With respect to this clone: This clone's antigen is unknown. The sample holds no much larger clone one base away, and base qualities are not on file.

The donors were healthy, HIV-negative adults with no recently reported acute infections or vaccinations. Every donor was a Caucasian adult living in Nashville, Tennessee, USA. For unsorted samples, about 90 million PBMCs were counted and genomic DNA was extracted with the QIAamp DNA Blood Mini kit. Blood was collected by leukapheresis, and PBMCs were isolated by Ficoll-Histopaque density gradient centrifugation and then cryopreserved in liquid nitrogen vapor phase. TCR CDR3 regions were amplified from genomic DNA by multiplex PCR using the deep immunoSEQ assay. Genomic DNA extracted from each cell subset was distributed evenly over all wells of several immunoSEQ 96-well plates, and each plate served as one replicate. Each replicate PCR for unsorted PBMC received 300 to 350 ng genomic DNA, equal to 25,000 to 35,000 T cell genomes. Unsorted PBMC genomic DNA was sequenced across ten immunoSEQ deep assay plates. The purified libraries were quantified using a Qubit 3.0 fluorometer, sized with a Bioanalyzer 2100, and then quantified again using the KAPA Library Quantification kit. Every immunoSEQ 96-well plate was sequenced on a dedicated single-read 150-cycle Illumina NextSeq 550 flow cell. The study's own analysis went as follows. The immunoSEQ output contained only junctional sequences without quality scores, so filtering could not match that applied to full-length reads. To assign V/J genes and CDR3, sequences were annotated against IMGT germline references using PyIR, a Python wrapper for IgBLAST v1.9. Reads were filtered out if the reads had weak V/J assignments (E-value above 1e-6), no CDR3, stop codons, out-of-frame junctions, or ambiguous translated residues. V3J clonotypes were defined as sequences sharing an identical inferred V gene, J gene, and CDR3 amino acid sequence. The percentage overlap between two repertoires was calculated by dividing the number of shared unique clonotypes by the size of the smaller repertoire. Repertoire richness was assessed with RTK rarefaction, the Chao1 estimator, and Recon v2.1 estimates of unobserved clonotypes. Imported from immuneACCESS, the table was reduced by TCRdb to in-frame sequences with V and J called. These copies leave out some clones; in studies compared against another copy, an unresolved V gene accounts for under half, and the cause of the remainder is not known. The V and J calls and the clone size are those of that table, but D and trimming were determined from the DNA. Present in this sample are about 490,000 clones, 65% to 80% of which were seen just once. The ten largest clones add up to 10% to 15% of the sample.

Material: PBMCs. Here the chain combines TRBV5-1 and TRBJ2-1; TRBD1 matches 8 bases in the middle. This receptor was taken from a middle-aged woman in good health. Some clones in this sample may be carry-over from other donors' samples. Read as DNA, the sequence is TGCGCCAGCAGCTTGTCCACGGGACAGGTCCTTAATGAGCAGTTCTTC. This codes for CASSLSTGQVLNEQFF. The reference TRBV5-1 and TRBJ2-1 proteins fill in what lies around the CDR3, so the full variable domain reads KAGVTQTPRYLIKTRGQQVTLSCSPISGHRSVSWYQQTPGQGLQFLFEYFSETQRNKGNFPGRFSGRQFSNSRSEMNVSTLELGDSALYLCASSLSTGQVLNEQFFGPGTRLTVL.